The next 3 T cell receptor beta chains were all read from a single sample in a study of shared clonotypes between healthy human individuals. Clones were sequenced by immunoSEQ multiplex PCR, and TCRdb holds only the in-frame ones, with some missing. The sample yields around 2.3 million clones, around 95% seen once. Material for sequencing was naive CD4+ T cells sorted from blood. Sample subset: CD45RA+ positively selected. Receptors originate from a man younger than 30 in good health.

The J gene is TRBJ1-3, the V gene TRBV6-5; D remains unclear. Per the germline V gene, CDR1 is MNHEY and CDR2 is SVGAGI. Trimming pared 6 bases from V and 4 bases from J, leaving 16 bases between. The CDR3 length is 15 residues. The CDR3 DNA follows: TGTGCCAGCAGCCCTGCCTCTAAGGGCGGAAACACCATATATTTT. Its protein is CASSPASKGGNTIYF.

This clone occurred a few times. J is TRBJ2-6 and V is TRBV4-1, with TRBD2 matching over 11 bases. The germline V gene has CDR1 MGHRA and CDR2 YSYEKL. CDR3 size: 18 residues. After removal of 1 base from V and 2 bases from J, the junction contained 4 bases not matched to a gene. The CDR3 nucleotides read TGCGCCAGCAGCCAAGGCCGACTAGCGGGACCTGGGGCCAACGTCCTGACTTTC. This gives the protein CASSQGRLAGPGANVLTF.

This clone was seen once. This sequence joins TRBV19 and TRBJ1-5; no reliable D call. The CDR3 runs to 15 residues. Trimming removed 1 base from V and 2 bases from J, with 9 bases in between. Germline lookup yields CDR1 LNHDA and CDR2 SQIVND (reference sequence). The chain's CDR3 is CASSIAGRGNQPQHF. The CDR3 region has the DNA TGTGCCAGTAGTATAGCCGGGAGGGGCAATCAGCCCCAGCATTTT.